This T cell receptor (beta chain) was profiled in a study of response to subunit inactivated influenza vaccine. Whole-study findings and limits: There was a suggestion from the authors that each seasonal influenza vaccination recruits few new T cells.

Concerning this clonotype itself: Its target is not known.

Each CDR3 protein is one row after TCRdb ran MiXCR on the RT-PCR reads. Of almost 600,000 distinct CDR3 sequences listed, 14% are singletons. The CDR3 runs to 14 residues. V lost 6 bases to trimming and J lost 1 base, with 13 bases between them. Germline CDR1 is SGHRS and CDR2 is YFSETQ. The input for sequencing was PBMCs from blood, taken roughly 12 days after vaccination. This sequence joins TRBV5-1 and TRBJ1-1; D uncertain. The receptor was isolated from a man in his fifties or sixties who received an inactivated influenza vaccine. CDR3 nucleotides: TGCGCCAGCAAGGAGGCCAGTCAGAACACTGAAGCTTTCTTT. Its protein is CASKEASQNTEAFF.